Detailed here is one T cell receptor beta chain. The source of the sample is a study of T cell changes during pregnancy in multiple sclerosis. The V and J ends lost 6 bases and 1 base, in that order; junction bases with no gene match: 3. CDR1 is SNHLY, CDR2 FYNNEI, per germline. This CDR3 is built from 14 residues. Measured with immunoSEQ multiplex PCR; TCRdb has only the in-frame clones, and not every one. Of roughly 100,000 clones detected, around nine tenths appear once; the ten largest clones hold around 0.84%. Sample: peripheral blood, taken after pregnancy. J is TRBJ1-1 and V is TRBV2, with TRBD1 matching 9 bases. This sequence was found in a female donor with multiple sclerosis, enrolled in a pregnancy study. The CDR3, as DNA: TGTGCCAGCAGCAGACAGGGGGGGAACACTGAAGCTTTCTTT. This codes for CASSRQGGNTEAFF.